This entry lists 16 T cell receptor beta chains sequenced from one sample in a study of cytomegalovirus exposure and HLA in healthy donors. PCR employed 60 Vbeta and 13 Jbeta primers. The repertoire was sequenced with immunoSEQ multiplex PCR; TCRdb's copy has only in-frame clones and lacks some. The data contain some 180,000 clones, around 75% of them seen just once; the ten biggest clones take up less than 2%. The source material was PBMCs. Source of these receptors: a woman in her 30s in good health and CMV-seronegative.

The chain is built from TRBV5-4 and TRBJ2-3, with a weak D call TRBD1 (6 bases). There are 16 residues in the CDR3. From germline, CDR1 is SGHNT and CDR2 YYREEE (reference sequence). The V and J ends lost 3 bases and 4 bases respectively, with 18 bases between them. The CDR3 coding sequence is TGTGCCAGCAGCTCTGACCCCGGGACATTGTCAGATACGCAGTATTTT. Translated: CASSSDPGTLSDTQYF.

This clone was detected a few times. The rearrangement links TRBV23-1 to TRBJ1-3; 9 bases map to TRBD1. TRBV23-1 is marked as an open reading frame, function uncertain. The CDR3 spans 17 residues. The V segment lost 4 bases and the J segment 6 bases; nucleotides outside the gene matches: 13. In DNA, the CDR3 is TGCGCCAGCAGTCCCCCACCAGGGACAGGGAGACCAAACACCATATATTTT. Translation: CASSPPPGTGRPNTIYF.

The chain recombines TRBV5-4 with TRBJ1-3; D possibly corresponds to TRBD1 (6 bases). The CDR3 is made up of 18 amino acids. CDR1 SGHNT and CDR2 YYREEE come from the germline V gene (reference sequence). The V gene lost 2 bases and the J gene lost 0 bases, with 18 bases spanning the gap. The CDR3: CASSLYGTTHSSGNTIYF. As DNA, the CDR3 is TGTGCCAGCAGCTTATACGGGACAACTCATTCCTCTGGAAACACCATATATTTT.

V is TRBV30 and J is TRBJ2-2; 10 nucleotides line up with TRBD2. The V gene's germline CDR1 is GTSNPN and CDR2 SVGIG (reference sequence). V lost 6 bases and J lost 6; bases outside the gene matches: 13. The CDR3 consists of 16 residues. The CDR3 reads CACSGGRLNFAGELFF. The DNA of the CDR3 is TGTGCCTGTAGCGGGGGGAGACTCAACTTTGCCGGGGAGCTGTTTTTT.

The CDR3 nucleotides read TGTGCCAGCAGCAAACATTCAGGTGACAGGGAAGGCAATCAGCCCCAGCATTTT. This translates into CASSKHSGDREGNQPQHF. This chain joins TRBV21-1 and TRBJ1-5; the D call TRBD1 from the table was never checked on the DNA. TRBV21-1 is a documented pseudogene. The CDR3 loop spans 18 amino acids.

V usage is TRBV18 and J usage is TRBJ1-2, with TRBD1 matching 9 bases. The CDR3 is 13 residues long. The junction had 6 bases not matched to a gene; V was cut back by 5 bases and J by 8 bases. Germline V gives CDR1 KGHSH, CDR2 LQKENI. The CDR3 DNA follows: TGTGCCAGCTCAACCCGGGACAGGGCAGGCTACACCTTC. Translating it yields CASSTRDRAGYTF.

This CDR3 reads CSVEAWTSGGDEQFF. CDR3 sequence (DNA): TGCAGCGTTGAGGCATGGACTAGCGGGGGAGATGAGCAGTTCTTC. The chain carries TRBV29-1 and TRBJ2-1, with 13 nucleotides matching TRBD2. Per the germline V gene, CDR1 is SQVTM and CDR2 is ANQGSEA. With 3 bases clipped from V and 8 bases from J, the junction kept 7 bases outside the gene matches. The CDR3 length is 15 residues.

The J gene is TRBJ1-1, the V gene TRBV6-4; D is unclear. Germline CDR1 and CDR2: MRHNA and SNTAGT. CDR3 length: 13 residues. With 5 bases removed from V and 0 bases from J, the gap between germline ends came to 7 bases. The CDR3: CASSSSVNTEAFF. CDR3 nucleotides: TGTGCCAGCAGTTCGTCCGTGAACACTGAAGCTTTCTTT.

There are a few counts of this clone. The chain employs TRBV7-9 and TRBJ1-4, with a possible D match to TRBD1 (6 bases). This CDR3 region has 15 residues. Germline V gene data show CDR1 as SEHNR and CDR2 as FQNEAQ (reference sequence). V dropped 2 bases and J dropped 6 bases, with 13 bases sitting between them. CDR3 coding DNA: TGTGCCAGCAGCTTAATGCGACAGGTGGATGAAAAACTGTTTTTT. The encoded protein is CASSLMRQVDEKLFF.

This clone was seen only a few times. V and J are TRBV4-1 and TRBJ2-5; TRBD2 is a possible D gene (6 bases). The CDR3 totals 17 residues. The germline V and J ends were trimmed by 3 bases and 4 bases, with 21 bases remaining between them. CDR1 and CDR2 from the germline V gene are MGHRA and YSYEKL. The CDR3 DNA reads as TGCGCCAGCAGCCAGGATACGGAGGGGCGGCCCTTAGAGACCCAGTACTTC. It is translated as CASSQDTEGRPLETQYF.

A word on this clone: A junction boundary mismatches the germline segment, possibly from a read error. This rearrangement joins TRBV7-7 to TRBJ2-5, with D possibly being TRBD2 (5 bases). The CDR3 runs 13 residues. The germline V gene encodes CDR1 SSHAT and CDR2 FNYEAQ (reference sequence). The CDR3 DNA reads TGTGCTAGCAGCATACTAGACCAAGAGACCCAGTACTTC. Protein product: CASSILDQETQYF.

V gene TRBV5-5 combines with J gene TRBJ2-3; 7 bases agree with TRBD2. Trimming cost V 4 bases and J 4 bases; bases outside gene matches: 21. Germline V lookup: CDR1 SGHKS, CDR2 YYEKEE (reference sequence). The CDR3 has 19 amino acids. CDR3 region: CASSTLPFGGRVGADTQYF. In nucleotides, the CDR3 is TGTGCCAGCAGCACACTACCCTTCGGGGGGAGAGTTGGGGCAGATACGCAGTATTTT.

The rearrangement uses TRBV11-2 and TRBJ1-1; tentatively, D is TRBD1 (5 bases). This CDR3 has 13 amino acids. Trimming took 1 base from V and 4 from J, leaving 7 bases between them. Germline V gene sequence: CDR1 SGHAT, CDR2 FQNNGV. CDR3 sequence reads: CASSLGQPTEAFF. CDR3 DNA: TGTGCCAGCAGCTTAGGACAGCCCACTGAAGCTTTCTTT.

V is TRBV7-9 and J is TRBJ2-6, with a tentative D call TRBD2 (5 bases). Germline CDR1 reads SEHNR; CDR2 reads FQNEAQ (reference sequence). With 11 bases removed from V and 4 bases from J, the gap between germline ends came to 24 bases. CDR3 length: 17 amino acids. Here the CDR3 DNA reads TGTGCCCCCGCGGGCAGCTCCCAACTATCGGGGGCCAACGTCCTGACTTTC. This translates into CAPAGSSQLSGANVLTF. Complete variable domain (other parts from reference TRBV7-9 and TRBJ2-6): DTGVSQNPRHKITKRGQNVTFRCDPISEHNRLYWYRQTLGQGPEFLTYFQNEAQLEKSRLLSDRFSAERPKGSFSTLEIQRTEQGDSAMYLCAPAGSSQLSGANVLTFGAGSRLTVL.

This clone has only a few counts. V usage is TRBV7-9 and J usage is TRBJ1-2; 8 bases align to TRBD1. Trimming at V came to 6 bases and at J to 4 bases, leaving 10 bases not matched to a gene. Germline values: CDR1 SEHNR, CDR2 FQNEAQ (reference sequence). The CDR3 is 15 amino acids. This CDR3 reads CASSLNRDRSYGYTF. CDR3 nucleotides: TGTGCCAGCAGTTTAAACCGGGACAGGTCCTATGGCTACACCTTC. Complete variable domain (other parts from reference TRBV7-9 and TRBJ1-2): DTGVSQNPRHKITKRGQNVTFRCDPISEHNRLYWYRQTLGQGPEFLTYFQNEAQLEKSRLLSDRFSAERPKGSFSTLEIQRTEQGDSAMYLCASSLNRDRSYGYTFGSGTRLTVV.

The rearrangement links TRBV19 to TRBJ1-3; 7 bases are a match to TRBD1. Trimming took 6 bases from V and 3 from J; bases not matched to a gene: 8. The CDR3 spans 15 residues. Germline CDR1 LNHDA, CDR2 SQIVND (reference sequence). This CDR3 reads CASSTGADSGNTIYF. DNA for the CDR3: TGTGCCAGTAGCACAGGGGCAGATAGTGGAAACACCATATATTTT.